The sequence of this TCR beta chain was determined in a study of tumor-infiltrating lymphocytes in primary liver carcinoma. Comment on this clonotype: Antigen specificity is unknown. At one end the junction does not follow the germline gene, possibly because of a read error.

Synthesis of TCR beta cDNA was carried out from about 500 ng total RNA with a constant-region primer. Three nested multiplex PCR rounds, a slightly modified ARM-PCR, produced the libraries for TCR beta. Investigators reported that the first two PCR rounds, at about 9 cycles each, used TRBV1-TRBV30 forward primers with a C-beta reverse primer. TCRdb reprocessed the multiplex PCR reads via MiXCR and lists one record per CDR3 protein. The sample includes fewer than 75,000 distinct CDR3 sequences, over 60% seen only once; the top ten take about 40%. There are 18 residues in the CDR3. Looked up from germline, CDR1 is MNHNS and CDR2 is SASEGT. Broader study findings: With p = 0.039, the top-250-clone fraction in tumors significantly exceeded that in blood.

Co-extraction of RNA and DNA was performed on about 18-33 mg of unsorted bulk tissue. J is TRBJ2-6 and V is TRBV6-1; TRBD1 matches 7 bases. The source material was liver tumor tissue from sampling region 4. Subset noted: tumor region T4, right-lateral pole. The clonotype comes from a middle-aged man with primary liver carcinoma and hepatitis B virus infection. CDR3 coding DNA: TGTGCCAGCAGTGGATACAGGGGTCCTACCTCTGGGGCCAACGCCCTGACTTTC. Protein product: CASSGYRGPTSGANALTF.